What follows are 32 T cell receptor beta chains derived from one specimen sequenced in a study of T cells in Graves' hyperthyroidism and ophthalmopathy. TCR beta CDR3 regions were amplified from RNA transcripts. Carried out on the TCR CDR3, a first-round RT-PCR used the HTBI primer set. MiXCR, applied by TCRdb to the multiplex PCR reads, yields one record per CDR3 protein. This sample carries about 700,000 distinct CDR3 sequences, just under 45% of them seen once, and the ten largest clones take less than 9%. The specimen was peripheral blood or thyroid tissue (not recorded which). These receptors originate from an adult man with Graves' disease, either hyperthyroidism or ophthalmopathy (not recorded which).

This clonotype was seen at least ten times. The chain joins TRBV29-1 to TRBJ1-2, with D uncertain. Trimming removed 7 bases from V and 1 base from J, with 22 bases in between. This CDR3 is built from 16 residues. Germline V gene data show CDR1 as SQVTM and CDR2 as ANQGSEA. The CDR3 is CSAETRTGGLNYGYTF. CDR3 DNA: TGCAGCGCCGAGACAAGGACTGGTGGGCTTAACTATGGCTACACCTTC.

CDR3 in DNA: TGTGCCTGGAGTCCGGGACAGGAAGGCGGGGAGCTGTTTTTT. The encoded protein is CAWSPGQEGGELFF. V usage is TRBV30 and J usage is TRBJ2-2, with 8 bases matching TRBD1. Per the germline V gene, CDR1 is GTSNPN and CDR2 is SVGIG (reference sequence). The CDR3 totals 14 residues. V lost 2 bases to trimming and J lost 7 bases; unmatched junction nucleotides: 6.

Many counts were recorded for this clonotype. The rearrangement links TRBV29-1 to TRBJ1-2; D is unresolved. The V and J ends lost 7 bases and 0 bases respectively, with 9 bases between them. CDR3 length equals 12 residues. Germline loops: CDR1 SQVTM, CDR2 ANQGSEA. The CDR3 loop reads CSGGRANYGYTF. The CDR3 coding sequence is TGCAGCGGCGGGAGAGCTAACTATGGCTACACCTTC.

The V and J genes are TRBV19 and TRBJ1-5, with a possible D match to TRBD1 (5 bases). The ends were cut back, 1 base at V and 2 bases at J, with 12 bases in the middle. The germline gives CDR1 LNHDA, CDR2 SQIVND (reference sequence). The length of the CDR3 is 16 residues. This CDR3 reads CASSIVGGEGNQPQHF. CDR3 DNA: TGTGCCAGTAGTATAGTTGGAGGGGAGGGCAATCAGCCCCAGCATTTT.

Only a few counts were recorded for this clonotype. J is TRBJ2-7 and V is TRBV20-1; TRBD2 might be the D (6 bases). This CDR3 region has 13 residues. The V and J ends lost 4 bases and 5 bases respectively, with 15 bases between them. Germline lookup yields CDR1 DFQATT and CDR2 SNEGSKA (reference sequence). CDR3 sequence (DNA): TGCAGTGCTACCACGGGAGCTTTCGACGAGCAGTACTTC. Translated: CSATTGAFDEQYF.

This clonotype was picked up a small number of times. The V and J genes are TRBV6-1 and TRBJ1-1; 8 nucleotides agree with TRBD1. The CDR3 contains 13 residues. CDR1 and CDR2 (germline): MNHNS, SASEGT. The V and J ends lost 8 bases and 0 bases, in that order; junction bases with no gene match: 2. For the CDR3, the DNA is TGTGCCAGCTACAGGGGGATGAACACTGAAGCTTTCTTT. This gives the protein CASYRGMNTEAFF.

As for this clonotype: A much larger clone is a single base away; this may be a read error. The chain uses TRBV12-3 or TRBV12-4 and TRBJ2-5; 8 bases are a match to TRBD2. The CDR3 loop spans 14 amino acids. CDR3 sequence reads: CASSSLTSEETQCF. The CDR3 nucleotides read TGTGCCAGCAGTTCGCTGACTAGCGAAGAGACCCAGTGCTTC.

The chain uses TRBV20-1 and TRBJ1-5; tentatively, D is TRBD1 (5 bases). This CDR3 is 16 amino acids long. The ends were cut back, 0 bases at V and 3 bases at J, with 15 bases in the middle. Per the germline V gene, CDR1 is DFQATT and CDR2 is SNEGSKA (reference sequence). CDR3 bases: TGCAGTGCTAGAGATTTTGGGGAGGGGAACAATCAGCCCCAGCATTTT. Translating gives CSARDFGEGNNQPQHF.

There are a few counts of this clonotype. J is TRBJ2-7 and V is TRBV20-1; TRBD2 matches at 7 bases. The CDR3 is made up of 14 amino acids. Trimming removed 3 bases from V and 0 bases from J; junction bases left unmatched: 5. Germline values: CDR1 DFQATT, CDR2 SNEGSKA (reference sequence). The DNA of the CDR3 is TGCAGTGCTAGGAGGGAGGGAGGCTCCTACGAGCAGTACTTC. Translating gives CSARREGGSYEQYF.

The V and J genes are TRBV7-9 and TRBJ1-4; 7 nucleotides line up with TRBD1. CDR1 and CDR2 (germline): SEHNR, FQNEAQ (reference sequence). The CDR3 is 12 amino acids. V trimming: 5 bases; J trimming: 11 bases; junction bases outside the gene matches: 5. Here the CDR3 DNA reads TGTGCCAGCAGCCAGACAGGGAGGAAACTGTTTTTT. This encodes CASSQTGRKLFF.

This sequence joins TRBV9 and TRBJ1-2; 9 bases align to TRBD1. Germline CDR1 SGDLS, CDR2 YYNGEE. This CDR3 has 15 residues. V trimming: 3 bases; J trimming: 1 base; junction bases outside the gene matches: 4. CDR3 in amino acids: CASSARGQGNYGYTF. The CDR3 nucleotides read TGTGCCAGCAGCGCGCGGGGACAGGGTAACTATGGCTACACCTTC. The full variable domain, its missing parts supplied by reference TRBV9 and TRBJ1-2, is DSGVTQTPKHLITATGQRVTLRCSPRSGDLSVYWYQQSLDQGLQFLIQYYNGEERAKGNILERFSAQQFPDLHSELNLSSLELGDSALYFCASSARGQGNYGYTFGSGTRLTVV.

This clonotype was counted between two and nine times. The chain employs TRBV25-1 and TRBJ1-6; TRBD1 is a possible D gene (6 bases). Germline loops: CDR1 MGHDK, CDR2 SYGVNS. Trimming took off 8 bases at V and 9 bases at J, with 20 bases between the two ends. The CDR3 is 15 amino acids. CDR3 protein: CASVEAQGTGSPLHF. DNA for the CDR3: TGTGCCAGCGTTGAAGCGCAGGGGACGGGTTCACCCCTCCACTTT.

This clonotype was seen ten or more times. The chain uses TRBV10-2 and TRBJ1-5, with 8 bases matching TRBD1. V dropped 0 bases and J dropped 7; count of bases not matched to a gene: 14. Germline V gene data show CDR1 as WSHSY and CDR2 as SAAADI. This CDR3 comprises 18 residues. The CDR3, as DNA: TGCGCCAGCAGTGAGTCGACCAGGGGGCGCAAGGTAGGACAGCCCCAGCATTTT. Residues: CASSESTRGRKVGQPQHF.

The chain links TRBV5-6 to TRBJ2-5; D gene uncertain. This CDR3 has 16 residues. CDR1 is SGHDT, CDR2 YYEEEE, per germline. The germline V and J ends were trimmed by 2 bases and 0 bases, with 14 bases remaining between them. The CDR3 nucleotides are TGTGCCAGCAGCTTCGGCGGCCTACAGTACCAAGAGACCCAGTACTTC. It specifies CASSFGGLQYQETQYF.

For this clonotype: This may be a read error, as it is one base from a much larger clone. The CDR3 region has the DNA TGCGCCAGCAGCACCAACACAGTTAACACTGGAGCTTTCTTT. This encodes CASSTNTVNTGAFF. This chain joins TRBV10-1 and TRBJ1-1; no clear D gene. There are 14 residues in the CDR3. The germline V gene has CDR1 WNHNN and CDR2 SYGVQD (reference sequence).

The J gene is TRBJ1-4, the V gene TRBV11-2, with D possibly being TRBD1 (5 bases). The germline V gene encodes CDR1 SGHAT and CDR2 FQNNGV. There are 13 residues in the CDR3. The V and J ends lost 5 bases and 5 bases respectively, with 9 bases between them. The DNA of the CDR3 is TGTGCCAGCAGCGCTAACAGGAATGAAAAACTGTTTTTT. Its protein is CASSANRNEKLFF.

Details on this clonotype: The conserved closing phenylalanine or tryptophan is absent in this CDR3, likely reflecting a read error. This chain joins TRBV2 and TRBJ1-2; 7 bases agree with TRBD1. Per germline, CDR1 SNHLY and CDR2 FYNNEI. V trimming: 6 bases; J trimming: 4 bases; junction bases outside the gene matches: 11. The CDR3 sequence is 15 residues long. CDR3 coding DNA: TGTGCCAGCAGCCCTGGGACAGCGGTGGTCTATGGCTACACCCTC. It encodes CASSPGTAVVYGYTL.

This clonotype was recorded many times. The chain uses TRBV7-2 and TRBJ1-4, with D perhaps matching TRBD1 (5 bases). Trimming cost V 6 bases and J 10 bases, with 15 bases left between them. The CDR3 has 13 residues. From germline, CDR1 is SGHTA and CDR2 FQGNSA. CDR3 nucleotide sequence: TGTGCCAGCAGTCCTAGAGGCGGGGGAAAACTGTTTTTT. This gives the protein CASSPRGGGKLFF.

This clonotype was observed at least ten times. The J gene is TRBJ1-1, the V gene TRBV7-2, with D possibly being TRBD1 (5 bases). Germline CDR1 reads SGHTA; CDR2 reads FQGNSA. CDR3 length equals 15 residues. With 1 base removed from V and 3 bases from J, the gap between germline ends came to 12 bases. The CDR3 reads CASSLGQGRDTEAFF. The CDR3 bases are TGTGCCAGCAGCTTAGGCCAGGGACGGGACACTGAAGCTTTCTTT.

This chain connects TRBV20-1 to TRBJ1-5; D remains ambiguous. The V end was cut by 0 bases, the J end by 11 bases, with 20 bases between. This CDR3 has 15 residues. CDR1 is DFQATT, CDR2 SNEGSKA, per germline (reference sequence). The chain's CDR3 is CSARDGVASQETQHF. The CDR3 DNA is TGCAGTGCTAGAGATGGGGTAGCTAGCCAAGAGACCCAGCATTTT.

This clonotype was counted a single time. The chain links TRBV10-3 to TRBJ1-4; D unclear. Germline lookup yields CDR1 ENHRY and CDR2 SYGVKD. The V end lost 2 bases, the J end lost 6 bases, and 7 bases lay between the germline ends. This CDR3 contains 13 residues. The CDR3 is CAISEDGDEKLFF. The CDR3 nucleotides are TGTGCCATCAGTGAGGACGGAGATGAAAAACTGTTTTTT.

This clonotype has at least ten counts. The V gene is TRBV2, the J gene TRBJ2-6; no firm D call. This CDR3 has 16 amino acids. Germline CDR1 and CDR2: SNHLY and FYNNEI. V dropped 5 bases and J dropped 0 bases, with 11 bases sitting between them. The CDR3 bases are TGTGCCAGCAGTTTTAGGCCGCCCTCTGGGGCCAACGTCCTGACTTTC. It encodes CASSFRPPSGANVLTF.

The rearrangement joins TRBV7-3 to TRBJ2-3, with D tentatively TRBD2 (5 bases). The CDR3 is made up of 14 amino acids. V was shortened by 2 bases and J by 4 bases, with 10 bases between the two germline ends. The germline gives CDR1 SGHTA, CDR2 FQGTGA. The CDR3 sequence: CASSLEGSADTQYF. In DNA form, the CDR3 reads TGTGCCAGCAGCTTAGAGGGCTCCGCAGATACGCAGTATTTT.

In its sample, this clonotype was seen many times. J is TRBJ1-4 and V is TRBV6-5; maybe TRBD1 (5 bases). The CDR3 length is 14 residues. Germline CDR1 and CDR2: MNHEY and SVGAGI. The V end was cut by 1 base, the J end by 12 bases, with 15 bases between. The CDR3 here is CASSYYRVREELFF. In DNA form, the CDR3 reads TGTGCCAGCAGTTACTACCGGGTCAGGGAGGAACTGTTTTTT.

The CDR3: CASREVYLNYGYTF. The CDR3 nucleotides read TGTGCCAGCAGAGAAGTCTACCTGAACTATGGCTACACCTTC. The chain joins TRBV12-3 or TRBV12-4 to TRBJ1-2; D not certain. The CDR3 has 14 residues. Trimming removed 6 bases from V and 2 bases from J, with 13 bases in between.

This chain connects TRBV11-3 to TRBJ1-5, with D unclear. The CDR3 consists of 13 residues. The ends were cut back, 5 bases at V and 9 bases at J, with 14 bases in the middle. Germline assignment: CDR1 SGHNT and CDR2 YENEEA. The CDR3 bases are TGTGCCAGCAGCCCGGACCCAAATGGGCCCCAGCATTTT. Translation: CASSPDPNGPQHF.

The chain recombines TRBV20-1 with TRBJ2-2; D remains unclear. With 2 bases removed from V and 1 base from J, the gap between germline ends came to 8 bases. Germline V gene data show CDR1 as DFQATT and CDR2 as SNEGSKA (reference sequence). This CDR3 is 14 amino acids long. The CDR3 reads CSARKPLNTGELFF. Here the CDR3 DNA reads TGCAGTGCTAGAAAGCCCCTGAACACCGGGGAGCTGTTTTTT.

With regard to this clonotype: One junction end does not reproduce the germline sequence, and a read error may be involved. The V and J genes are TRBV6-2 or TRBV6-3 and TRBJ2-7, with D possibly called TRBD1 or TRBD2 (5 bases each). The germline gives CDR1 MNHEY, CDR2 SVGEGT. The CDR3 spans 16 residues. The CDR3 spells CASSSPGQRYSSEQYF. The CDR3 DNA is TGTGCCAGCAGTTCGCCGGGGCAGAGATATTCCTCCGAGCAGTACTTC.

This clonotype was seen at least ten times. The rearrangement joins TRBV7-2 to TRBJ1-5; 8 bases are shared with TRBD1. CDR1 and CDR2 (germline): SGHTA, FQGNSA. This CDR3 is built from 14 residues. Unmatched junction bases numbered 3, after V lost 3 bases and J lost 5 bases. The CDR3 spells CASSFYRGDQPQHF. The CDR3 region has the DNA TGTGCCAGCAGCTTCTACAGGGGGGATCAGCCCCAGCATTTT.

The chain employs TRBV20-1 and TRBJ1-5; TRBD1 agrees at 8 bases. The V and J ends lost 5 bases and 3 bases, in that order; junction bases with no gene match: 3. The CDR3 sequence is 13 residues long. The germline CDR1 and CDR2 sequences are DFQATT and SNEGSKA (reference sequence). The CDR3 DNA reads as TGCAGTGCTCAGACAGGGGCCAATCAGCCCCAGCATTTT. Its protein product is CSAQTGANQPQHF.

The gene calls are TRBV7-2 and TRBJ2-7; 9 bases are shared with TRBD2. This CDR3 contains 15 residues. With 1 base clipped from V and 7 bases from J, the junction kept 8 bases outside the gene matches. Germline V lookup: CDR1 SGHTA, CDR2 FQGNSA. The DNA for the CDR3 is TGTGCCAGCAGCTTAGAGCGGGGGGCTCGACGGGAGCAGTACTTC. Its protein product is CASSLERGARREQYF. Complete variable domain (other parts from reference TRBV7-2 and TRBJ2-7): GAGVSQSPSNKVTEKGKDVELRCDPISGHTALYWYRQSLGQGLEFLIYFQGNSAPDKSGLPSDRFSAERTGGSVSTLTIQRTQQEDSAVYLCASSLERGARREQYFGPGTRLTVT.

In this sample, this clonotype turned up many times. This chain links TRBV7-9 with TRBJ1-6; no firm D call. V shed 5 bases and J shed 6 bases, with 8 bases lying between them. The germline CDR1 and CDR2 sequences are SEHNR and FQNEAQ (reference sequence). CDR3 size: 13 residues. The CDR3 coding sequence is TGTGCCAGCAGCCGTGGGGTTAATTCACCCCTCCACTTT. Protein: CASSRGVNSPLHF.